This T cell receptor (beta chain) was profiled in a study of chemoradiotherapy in HPV16-positive cancers. Turning to the study itself: Candidate HPV-specific clones and shared TCR motifs came from a couple of HPV16-positive patients.

The germline V and J ends were trimmed by 6 bases and 0 bases, with 8 bases remaining between them. The CDR3 covers 13 residues. Per germline, CDR1 SGHTA and CDR2 FQGNSA. Data came from immunoSEQ multiplex PCR; TCRdb stores just in-frame clones and leaves some out. The data hold approximately 1,000 clones, with around 81% observed a single time. Study outcomes and limitations: In HPV16-positive patients, HPV-responsive T-cell expansion tracked better recurrence-free survival. Non-HPV-specific T cells did not expand in tumors during treatment, whereas candidate HPV-specific clones and E7-related motifs did.

A remark on this clone: Its antigen is unknown.

This TCR came from a human donor with HPV-associated anogenital cancer. The specimen comprised tumor tissue, sampled from a patient who underwent chemoradiotherapy. J is TRBJ1-1 and V is TRBV7-2, with no clear D. The CDR3 DNA reads as TGTGCCAGCAGAGAGGATATGAACACTGAAGCTTTCTTT. Translation gives CASREDMNTEAFF.